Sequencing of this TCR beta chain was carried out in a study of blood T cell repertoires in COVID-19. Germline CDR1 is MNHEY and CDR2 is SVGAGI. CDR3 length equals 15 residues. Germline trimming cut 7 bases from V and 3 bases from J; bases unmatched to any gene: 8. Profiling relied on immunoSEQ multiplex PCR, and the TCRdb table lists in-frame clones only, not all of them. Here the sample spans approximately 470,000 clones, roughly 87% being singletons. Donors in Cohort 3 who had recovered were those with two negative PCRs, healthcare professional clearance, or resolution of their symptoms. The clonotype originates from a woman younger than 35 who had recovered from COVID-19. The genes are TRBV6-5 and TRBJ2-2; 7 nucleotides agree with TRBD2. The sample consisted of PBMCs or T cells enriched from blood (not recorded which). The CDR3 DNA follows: TGTGCCAGCAATGTCGGGGGGTCCTACACCGGGGAGCTGTTTTTT. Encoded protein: CASNVGGSYTGELFF.